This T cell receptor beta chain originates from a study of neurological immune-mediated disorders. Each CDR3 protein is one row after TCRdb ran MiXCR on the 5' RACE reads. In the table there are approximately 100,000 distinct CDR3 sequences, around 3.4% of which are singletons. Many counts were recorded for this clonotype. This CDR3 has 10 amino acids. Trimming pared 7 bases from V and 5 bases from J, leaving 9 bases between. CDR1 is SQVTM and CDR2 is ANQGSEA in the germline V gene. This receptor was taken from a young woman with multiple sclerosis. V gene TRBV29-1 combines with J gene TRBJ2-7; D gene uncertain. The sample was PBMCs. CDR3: CSGGEDEQYF. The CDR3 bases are TGCAGCGGGGGTGAGGACGAGCAGTACTTC.